The 5 T cell receptor beta chains below come from one sample, sequenced in a study of blood T cell repertoires in COVID-19. Sequenced by immunoSEQ multiplex PCR; TCRdb stores in-frame clones only, minus some. Here the sample spans about 33,000 clones, 88% being singletons. The sample taken for sequencing was peripheral blood. The receptors come from a woman older than 75 with active or convalescent COVID-19.

The gene calls are TRBV6-6 and TRBJ1-3; D ambiguous. The CDR3 has 13 amino acids. CDR1 is MNHNY and CDR2 is SVGAGI in the germline V gene (reference sequence). Trimming cost V 2 bases and J 2 bases, with 4 bases left between them. CDR3 bases: TGTGCCAGCAGTTACACTCCTGGAAACACCATATATTTT. Protein: CASSYTPGNTIYF.

The chain combines TRBV4-2 with TRBJ2-7; 9 bases are a match to TRBD2. Unmatched junction bases numbered 11, after V lost 1 base and J lost 7 bases. This CDR3 comprises 16 residues. Germline V lookup: CDR1 LGHNA, CDR2 YNFKEQ. The CDR3 is CASSQATGLAQREQYF. DNA of the CDR3: TGTGCCAGCAGCCAAGCCACGGGACTAGCACAAAGGGAGCAGTACTTC.

The genes are TRBV6-4 and TRBJ2-7; 9 bases map to TRBD1. Per germline, CDR1 MRHNA and CDR2 SNTAGT. The V gene end was trimmed by 7 bases and the J gene end by 0 bases; junction bases not matched to a gene: 7. The CDR3 is 15 amino acids. The CDR3 nucleotides read TGTGCCAGCATTCTGCCGGACAGGGGCTCCTACGAGCAGTACTTC. Translation: CASILPDRGSYEQYF.

The chain is built from TRBV9 and TRBJ1-5; no clear D. This CDR3 spans 13 amino acids. V was cut by 1 base and J by 6 bases, with 8 bases left in between. In germline, CDR1 is SGDLS, CDR2 YYNGEE. The CDR3 sequence is CASSVSPLQPQHF. The CDR3, as DNA: TGTGCCAGCAGCGTATCTCCTCTTCAGCCCCAGCATTTT.

The rearrangement uses TRBV5-1 and TRBJ2-5; weak D call: TRBD2 (5 bases). V was clipped by 0 bases and J by 3 bases, with 12 bases between them. Germline assignment: CDR1 SGHRS and CDR2 YFSETQ. The CDR3 has 15 residues. CDR3 coding DNA: TGCGCCAGCAGCTTGGGGGGTACGGGGAAAGAGACCCAGTACTTC. Protein product: CASSLGGTGKETQYF.